This T cell receptor (beta chain) was captured in a study of T cell repertoires in cytomegalovirus infection (dated 2019 in TCRdb). Looking at the study overall: Donor HLA type was relevant to the analysis, as public TCR beta signatures indicated carriage of CMV infection together with the matching HLA type.

V is cut by 6 bases and J by 6 bases, and the space between the germline ends is 15 bases. From a lookup of the germline V gene (reference sequence), CDR1 and CDR2 are SEHNR and FQNEAQ. The CDR3 holds 14 amino acids from the cysteine to the phenylalanine. Only the CDR3 DNA is retained, 42 bases long and in frame from the first base. Sequencing was carried out with an Illumina HiSeq 1500. The public reads were reprocessed in TCRdb via fastp at Q25 and MiXCR, keeping in-frame beta chains. When rows share a CDR3 protein, they turn into one entry using the most common DNA and genes. Here the sample has fewer than 250,000 distinct CDR3 sequences; 9% to 15% occur a single time. The ten largest clones capture 1.5% to 2% of the sample. General conclusions and limits of the study: The ex vivo response was dominated by HLA-C-restricted CMV-specific TCR beta clonotypes, which also provided the single most frequent clonotype in two of eight donors. In both this cohort and an independent cohort of some 380 donors, the cumulative frequency of public TCR beta family members distinguished carriers of CMV infection plus the relevant HLA type.

The sample holds many counts of this clonotype. Its antigen is currently not known. Per-base qualities were not stored, and no clone one base away is much larger. This clonotype was sampled from a human donor in good health (CMV status not recorded). Some clones in this sample may be carry-over from other donors' samples. The sequenced sample consisted of PBMCs. The V gene is TRBV7-9 and the J gene is TRBJ2-1, with TRBD2 tentatively as D gene (5 bases match). The bases read TGTGCCAGCAGTCCCCTCCGGGATGGCAATGAGCAGTTCTTC. This gives the protein CASSPLRDGNEQFF.